The sequence of this TCR beta chain was determined in a study of blood T cells in healthy people across ages (dated by TCRdb to between 2014 and 2017). For context, the study as a whole: Template switching captured roughly one uniquely barcoded TCR beta cDNA molecule per two T cells in model experiments. Using deep sequencing normalized with unique cDNA molecular identifiers, the study measured how TCR beta repertoire diversity changes with age. Donors were grouped into four age groups: young (average 16 years), middle-aged (under 40), aged (around 60) and long-lived (around 80). Donors of different ages were randomly distributed across sequencing lanes to avoid experimental bias. Using the same blood draw, the study looked at two additional independent replicas of 1 million unique cDNA reads for two donors, one aged 18 to 29 and the other aged 80 or older. The investigation overall reported the following: Donor CMV infection status was unknown, potentially confounding age-related changes in expanded clonotypes. Bulk unsorted PBMC profiling prevented conclusive comparison of naive and antigen-experienced compartments. Compared with the aged group, more naive CD4+ T cells, fewer expanded clones and increased TCR diversity were shown by the long-lived group, suggesting age selection. Observed TCR beta diversity correlated strongly with the percentage of naive T cells measured by flow cytometry. Estimates of total diversity based on one million sequenced T cells were regarded as lower bounds and as underestimates. Observed TCR beta diversity per million T cells fell roughly linearly with age, and a significant reduction was already apparent by age around 36.

The roughly 39 donors, aged roughly 6 to 90 years, were systemically healthy Caucasian individuals from Russia. Around 9.8 milliliters of peripheral blood were collected from each donor into EDTA-treated Vacutainer tubes. Ficoll-Paque density-gradient centrifugation was used to isolate PBMCs, with at least 6 million per sample. Total RNA was extracted from PBMCs with Trizol reagent, with at least 6 micrograms obtained per sample. The percentages of naive CD45RAhigh/CD27high T cells were determined by flow cytometry on a PBMC aliquot from every donor. In the case of this clonotype: No cognate antigen has been identified for it. No clone much larger than this one lies a single base away; base qualities are absent.

The CDR3 covers 17 residues, taking in both the cysteine and the phenylalanine. CDR3 DNA is the only sequence kept; it has 51 bases, read in frame from the first base. CDR1 and CDR2 are read off the germline V gene as LGHNT and FRNRAP. Trimming leaves V shorter by 0 bases and J shorter by 3 bases, with the junction holding 11 bases beyond the gene matches. Library preparation was by 5' RACE. Instrument on record: Illumina HiSeq 2500. A second about 7 to 11 cycle PCR used a sample-barcoded 5' primer and a J-beta primer mix. A template-switch 5' adaptor carrying 12 random nucleotides introduced a unique molecular identifier onto each TCR beta cDNA molecule. Each sample yielded at least 3 million CDR3-containing paired-end reads. All of the RNA was converted into first-strand cDNA using the Mint cDNA synthesis kit, with a TRBC-specific oligonucleotide serving as the primer. After uracil-DNA glycosylase treatment, a first 18-cycle PCR used universal primers M1SS and BC2_uni_R on all cDNA. The paper's processing steps were these. Normalization of each sample was performed by random selection of 1 million high-quality reads, each carrying a distinct molecular identifier. Instead of being binned into consensus sequences, reads that shared molecular identifiers were thrown out. MiTCR, run with a Q25 quality threshold and the strictest error-elimination algorithm, handled CDR3 identification, clonotype clustering and error correction. A nonparametric unseen species model with Euler transformation was used to estimate lower-bound total TCR beta diversity. TCRdb redid the processing of the public reads, applying fastp at Q25 and MiXCR, and retained in-frame beta chains. Every distinct CDR3 protein forms one entry, paired with its most common genes and DNA. TCRdb, not the original authors, processed these V and J calls. This sample gives approximately 1,000,000 distinct CDR3 sequences in total; under 45% of them show up just once. Under 20% of the sample is taken by the ten largest.

Sequencing input: blood. The chain links TRBV12-5 with TRBJ2-7, and 7 junction bases match TRBD1. The clonotype was recovered from an older woman in good health. CDR3 loop: CASGLVVGTEDHYEQYF. In nucleotides, the sequence is TGTGCTAGTGGTTTGGTAGTAGGGACAGAAGATCACTACGAGCAGTACTTC.